This entry describes one TCR beta chain. The data originate from a study of T cell changes during pregnancy in multiple sclerosis. Trimming at V came to 0 bases and at J to 2 bases, leaving 8 bases not matched to a gene. Germline V gene sequence: CDR1 MGHRA, CDR2 YSYEKL. CDR3 size: 17 residues. Assay: immunoSEQ multiplex PCR; the TCRdb copy retains only in-frame clones and omits some. The sample shows more than 70,000 clones, 85% to 95% of them seen only once. The source of this sequence is a female donor with multiple sclerosis, enrolled in a pregnancy study. V and J are TRBV4-1 and TRBJ2-3, with 7 nucleotides matching TRBD2. Sequenced here: peripheral blood, sampled before pregnancy. The CDR3 loop reads CASSQEKRGGNTDTQYF. The CDR3 nucleotides are TGCGCCAGCAGCCAAGAAAAGCGCGGGGGAAACACAGATACGCAGTATTTT.